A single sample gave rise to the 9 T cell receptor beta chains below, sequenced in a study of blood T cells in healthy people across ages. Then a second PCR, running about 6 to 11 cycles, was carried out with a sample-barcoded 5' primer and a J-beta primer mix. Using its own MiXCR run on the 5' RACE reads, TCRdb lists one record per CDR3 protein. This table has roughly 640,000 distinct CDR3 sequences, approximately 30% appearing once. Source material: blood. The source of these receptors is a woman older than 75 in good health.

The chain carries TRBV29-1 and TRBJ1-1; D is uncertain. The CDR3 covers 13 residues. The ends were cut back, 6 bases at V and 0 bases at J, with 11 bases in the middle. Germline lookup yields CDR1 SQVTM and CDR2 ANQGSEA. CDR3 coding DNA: TGCAGCGTGCGCTCGACGGTGAACACTGAAGCTTTCTTT. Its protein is CSVRSTVNTEAFF.

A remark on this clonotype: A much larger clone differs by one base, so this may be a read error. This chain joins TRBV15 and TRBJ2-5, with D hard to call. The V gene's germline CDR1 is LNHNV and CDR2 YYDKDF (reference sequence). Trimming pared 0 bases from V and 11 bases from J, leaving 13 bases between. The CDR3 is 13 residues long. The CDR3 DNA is TGTGCCACCAGCAGAGATCGTTGCGGTGAGCAGTACTTC. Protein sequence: CATSRDRCGEQYF.

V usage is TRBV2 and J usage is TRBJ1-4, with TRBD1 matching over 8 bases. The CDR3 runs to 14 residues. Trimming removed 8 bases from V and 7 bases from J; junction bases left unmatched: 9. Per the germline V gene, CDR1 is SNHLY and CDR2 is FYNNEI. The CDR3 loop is CASGPGQAVEKLFF. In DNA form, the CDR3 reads TGTGCCAGCGGACCGGGACAGGCGGTTGAAAAACTGTTTTTT.

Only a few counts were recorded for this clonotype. DNA of the CDR3: TGTGCCACCAGCAGAGATATTTCCACCGGGGAGCTGTTTTTT. Encoded protein: CATSRDISTGELFF. The chain combines TRBV15 with TRBJ2-2; D ambiguous. Trimming left V 0 bases short and J 4 bases short, with 6 bases between. Germline V gives CDR1 LNHNV, CDR2 YYDKDF (reference sequence). The CDR3 loop spans 14 amino acids.

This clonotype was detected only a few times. CDR3 in amino acids: CASSDSSLGVTEQFF. CDR3 DNA sequence: TGTGCCAGCAGTGACTCCAGCCTGGGAGTTACTGAGCAGTTCTTC. V usage is TRBV6-4 and J usage is TRBJ2-1; D is perhaps TRBD2 (5 bases). Germline assignment: CDR1 MRHNA and CDR2 SNTAGT. V was pared by 0 bases and J by 9 bases, with 15 bases between. The CDR3 totals 15 residues.

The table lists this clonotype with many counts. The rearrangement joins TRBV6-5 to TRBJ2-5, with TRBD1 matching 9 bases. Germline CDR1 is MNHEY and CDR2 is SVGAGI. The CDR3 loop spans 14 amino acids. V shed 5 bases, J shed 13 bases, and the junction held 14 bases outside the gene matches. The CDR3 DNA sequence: TGTGCCAGCAGTCCCGGGACAGGGTCCTTTCAGCGGTACTTC. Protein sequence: CASSPGTGSFQRYF.

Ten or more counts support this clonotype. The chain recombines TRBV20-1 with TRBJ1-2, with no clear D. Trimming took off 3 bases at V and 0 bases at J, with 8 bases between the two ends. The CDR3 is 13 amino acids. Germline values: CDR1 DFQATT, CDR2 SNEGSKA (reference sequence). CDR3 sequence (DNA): TGCAGTGCTAGGGAGACTGCTAACTATGGCTACACCTTC. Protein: CSARETANYGYTF.

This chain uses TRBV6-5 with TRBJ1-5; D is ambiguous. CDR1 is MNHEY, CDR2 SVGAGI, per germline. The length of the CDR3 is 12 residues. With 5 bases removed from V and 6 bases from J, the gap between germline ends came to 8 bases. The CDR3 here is CASSLAIQPQHF. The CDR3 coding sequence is TGTGCCAGCAGTCTCGCGATTCAGCCCCAGCATTTT.

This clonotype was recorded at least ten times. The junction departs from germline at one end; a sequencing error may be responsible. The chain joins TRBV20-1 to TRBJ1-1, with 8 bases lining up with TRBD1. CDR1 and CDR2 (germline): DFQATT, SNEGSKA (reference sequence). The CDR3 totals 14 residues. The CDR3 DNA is TGCAGTGTTAGAAGTGACAGGGGCGGTACTGAAGCTTTCTTT. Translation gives CSVRSDRGGTEAFF.